What follows are 20 T cell receptor beta chains derived from one specimen sequenced in a study of metastatic and nonmetastatic thyroid tumors. Thyroid surgery took place with no prior treatment in any patient. TCRdb redid the clone calls on the PCR reads using MiXCR. The sample has about 25,000 clones; about 20% are singletons. The specimen was adjacent normal tissue. Receptors were obtained from a female donor with papillary thyroid cancer or a benign thyroid nodule (not recorded which). Some clones in this sample may be carry-over from other donors' samples.

Many counts were recorded for this clone. The V and J genes are TRBV7-9 and TRBJ2-1; 7 bases fit TRBD1. Germline CDR1 reads SEHNR; CDR2 reads FQNEAQ (reference sequence). With 5 bases clipped from V and 1 base from J, the junction kept 5 bases outside the gene matches. The CDR3 loop spans 15 amino acids. CDR3 residues: CASSRGQRSYNEQFF. The DNA of the CDR3 is TGTGCCAGCAGCCGGGGACAGAGGTCCTACAATGAGCAGTTCTTC.

As concerns this clone: Compared with germline, one end of the junction differs, possibly owing to a read error. This chain links TRBV7-8 with TRBJ1-6; D not resolved. Germline V gene sequence: CDR1 SGHVS, CDR2 FQNEAQ. The CDR3 sequence is 15 residues long. CDR3 sequence (DNA): TGTGCCAGCAGCTCCCAAAGCTTTCAGAATTCACCCCTCACCTTT. Its translation is CASSSQSFQNSPLTF.

In nucleotides, the CDR3 is TGTGCCAGCAGCCTTAGCCGGGGAGAGACCCAGTACTTC. Translated: CASSLSRGETQYF. This chain links TRBV11-2 with TRBJ2-5, with a tentative D call TRBD2 (5 bases). V was trimmed by 5 bases and J by 4 bases, leaving 11 bases between them. Germline CDR1 is SGHAT and CDR2 is FQNNGV. The CDR3 runs 13 residues. Supplemented by reference TRBV11-2 and TRBJ2-5, the full variable domain reads EAGVAQSPRYKIIEKRQSVAFWCNPISGHATLYWYQQILGQGPKLLIQFQNNGVVDDSQLPKDRFSAERLKGVDSTLKIQPAKLEDSAVYLCASSLSRGETQYFGPGTRLLVL.

This clone has a count of ten or more. V and J are TRBV11-3 and TRBJ1-3; D gene ambiguous. Germline CDR1 reads SGHNT; CDR2 reads YENEEA. The CDR3 has 11 residues. V shed 1 base and J shed 5 bases, with 0 bases lying between them. CDR3 DNA: TGTGCCAGCAGCTTAGGAAACACCATATATTTT. It codes for CASSLGNTIYF. The full variable domain, rest sourced from reference TRBV11-3 and TRBJ1-3, is EAGVVQSPRYKIIEKKQPVAFWCNPISGHNTLYWYLQNLGQGPELLIRYENEEAVDDSQLPKDRFSAERLKGVDSTLKIQPAELGDSAVYLCASSLGNTIYFGEGSWLTVV.

In this sample, this clone turned up many times. The chain links TRBV29-1 to TRBJ2-7, with a possible D match to TRBD1 (6 bases). CDR3 length: 13 residues. The germline gives CDR1 SQVTM, CDR2 ANQGSEA. V shed 4 bases and J shed 5 bases, with 15 bases lying between them. This CDR3 is CSVAQGSVHEQYF. The DNA for the CDR3 is TGCAGCGTTGCACAGGGTTCAGTACACGAGCAGTACTTC.

The sample holds many counts of this clone. Other DNA sequences in this specimen translate into the identical CDR3. The rearrangement uses TRBV2 and TRBJ2-1, with D perhaps TRBD2 (5 bases). The ends were cut back, 4 bases at V and 10 bases at J, with 11 bases in the middle. The V gene's germline CDR1 is SNHLY and CDR2 FYNNEI. This CDR3 has 12 residues. The CDR3 nucleotides are TGTGCCAGCAGTGTCGGGATCCACGAGCAGTTCTTC. Its protein is CASSVGIHEQFF.

The sample holds many counts of this clone. This may stem from a read error, because a much larger clone lies one nucleotide away. Other DNA sequences of this sample code for an identical CDR3. This chain joins TRBV2 and TRBJ2-3, with 8 bases fitting TRBD2. J was trimmed by 7 bases and V by 6 bases; bases with no gene match: 12. The germline V gene encodes CDR1 SNHLY and CDR2 FYNNEI. CDR3 length equals 15 residues. Here the CDR3 DNA reads TGTGCCAGCAGGCCTAGCGGGTTAGGATTATATACGCAGTATTTT. Its translation is CASRPSGLGLYTQYF.

V and J are TRBV11-3 and TRBJ1-2; TRBD1 might be the D (5 bases). This CDR3 has 16 residues. V gave up 5 bases and J gave up 3 bases, with 19 bases separating them. Germline V lookup: CDR1 SGHNT, CDR2 YENEEA. CDR3 in amino acids: CASSTPGRGPYYGYTF. The CDR3, as DNA: TGTGCCAGCAGCACCCCGGGACGGGGACCCTACTATGGCTACACCTTC.

This clone was observed at least ten times. The V and J genes are TRBV18 and TRBJ2-1, with a possible D match to TRBD2 (7 bases). The germline V gene has CDR1 KGHSH and CDR2 LQKENI. This CDR3 is 15 amino acids long. V gave up 3 bases and J gave up 2 bases, with 11 bases separating them. The CDR3 region is CASSPERDTYNEQFF. The CDR3 DNA is TGTGCCAGCTCACCTGAGCGGGACACCTACAATGAGCAGTTCTTC.

The V gene is TRBV11-1, the J gene TRBJ1-2, with 8 bases lining up with TRBD1. CDR1 and CDR2 (germline): SGHAT, FQDESV (reference sequence). Trimming removed 4 bases from V and 4 bases from J; junction bases left unmatched: 14. CDR3 length equals 17 residues. CDR3 in amino acids: CASSSSFGQGGTYGYTF. CDR3 coding DNA: TGTGCCAGCAGCTCTTCTTTTGGACAGGGAGGAACCTATGGCTACACCTTC.

In this sample, this clone turned up many times. The gene calls are TRBV25-1 and TRBJ1-2; maybe TRBD1 (6 bases). From germline, CDR1 is MGHDK and CDR2 SYGVNS. The CDR3 is 14 amino acids. Trimming left V 3 bases short and J 6 bases short, with 14 bases between. The CDR3 DNA reads as TGTGCCAGCAGTGAGAGGGGGGTTGGTGATGGCTACACCTTC. Residues: CASSERGVGDGYTF.

This clone was found a few times. A clone one base away is much larger, so this may be a read error. The conserved phenylalanine or tryptophan normally closing the CDR3 is absent here, so this likely arose from a read error. No DNA is shown, since the ends of the CDR3 on it are uncertain; the CDR3 is the one TCRdb lists. This sequence joins TRBV7-2 and TRBJ1-5. Germline-derived CDR1 and CDR2 are SGHTA and FQGNSA. Termini included, the CDR3 measures 10 amino acids. CDR3: CASSLHSVGP.

This chain connects TRBV7-8 to TRBJ1-2; 9 bases fit TRBD1. The V segment lost 6 bases and the J segment 2 bases; nucleotides outside the gene matches: 7. CDR1 and CDR2 (germline): SGHVS, FQNEAQ. There are 15 residues in the CDR3. Here the CDR3 DNA reads TGTGCCAGCAGACCGGGGACAGGGCTAAACTATGGCTACACCTTC. This codes for CASRPGTGLNYGYTF.

The chain links TRBV6-2 or TRBV6-3 to TRBJ1-6; tentative D call: TRBD1 (6 bases). This CDR3 comprises 20 residues. V lost 0 bases to trimming and J lost 5 bases, with 23 bases between them. Per germline, CDR1 MNHEY and CDR2 SVGEGT. DNA of the CDR3: TGTGCCAGCAGTTACTCGATCGGTTCGGTGAGCAGGGGCAATAATTCACCCCTCCACTTT. Its protein product is CASSYSIGSVSRGNNSPLHF.

This clone was seen ten or more times. This chain connects TRBV18 to TRBJ1-5; no firm D call. The CDR3 covers 15 residues. CDR1 is KGHSH, CDR2 LQKENI, per germline. Trimming removed 3 bases from V and 6 bases from J, with 15 bases in between. CDR3 bases: TGTGCCAGCTCACCGGGGTCGGGAGGTGGTCAGCCCCAGCATTTT. This codes for CASSPGSGGGQPQHF.

This clone has a count of ten or more. This chain uses TRBV9 with TRBJ1-1, with TRBD1 matching over 7 bases. Per germline, CDR1 SGDLS and CDR2 YYNGEE. The CDR3 length is 17 residues. With V trimmed by 3 bases and J by 3 bases, 14 bases remained unmatched. The CDR3 sequence is CASSAGRTGTEDTEAFF. The DNA for the CDR3 is TGTGCCAGCAGCGCCGGCAGAACCGGGACAGAGGACACTGAAGCTTTCTTT.

The chain carries TRBV11-3 and TRBJ1-1, with 9 bases lining up with TRBD1. The ends lost 1 base at V and 4 bases at J; junction bases unmatched: 1. Germline CDR1 reads SGHNT; CDR2 reads YENEEA. The CDR3 loop spans 14 amino acids. The CDR3 spells CASSLGGQGTEAFF. CDR3 sequence (DNA): TGTGCCAGCAGCTTAGGGGGACAGGGCACTGAAGCTTTCTTT.

This clone was detected ten times or more. This chain joins TRBV11-2 and TRBJ2-5; no clear D gene. Between the trimmed V and J ends, which lost 2 bases and 2 bases, there was a span of 0 bases. Germline CDR1 is SGHAT and CDR2 is FQNNGV. The CDR3 spans 11 residues. The CDR3 DNA is TGTGCCAGCAGCTTACAAGAGACCCAGTACTTC. Its protein product is CASSLQETQYF.

This clone was counted at least ten times. This may arise from a read error, as a much more abundant clone is one base away. The rearrangement links TRBV7-2 to TRBJ1-5; D gene uncertain. Germline V gene sequence: CDR1 SGHTA, CDR2 FQGNSA. The length of the CDR3 is 13 residues. CDR3 loop: CASSLGYDQPRHF. The CDR3 nucleotides read TGTGCCAGCAGCTTAGGGTACGACCAGCCCCGGCATTTT.

Worth noting for this clone: One junction end disagrees with the germline gene, perhaps due to a read error. V gene TRBV20-1 combines with J gene TRBJ2-3; D may be TRBD2 (5 bases). The CDR3 covers 16 residues. CDR1 DFQATT and CDR2 SNEGSKA come from the germline V gene (reference sequence). The CDR3 spells CSARDFVGMVTYTQYF. DNA for the CDR3: TGCAGTGCTAGAGATTTTGTCGGGATGGTCACATATACGCAGTATTTT.